What follows are 30 T cell receptor beta chains derived from one specimen sequenced in a study of OX40 agonist ivuxolimab in advanced cancers. Using immunoSEQ multiplex PCR, the repertoire was profiled, and TCRdb retains in-frame clones only, with some absent. The table has about 6,000 clones, around four fifths seen once. Sequenced material: CD4+ or CD8+ T cells sorted from blood, taken in a trial of the OX40 agonist ivuxolimab. The receptors derive from an adult with an advanced solid tumor such as melanoma, head and neck, liver or kidney cancer.

This clone was seen a few times. V gene TRBV19 combines with J gene TRBJ1-5; D is unresolved. The CDR3 has 14 amino acids. V shed 3 bases and J shed 3 bases, with 9 bases lying between them. The V gene's germline CDR1 is LNHDA and CDR2 SQIVND (reference sequence). CDR3 amino acids: CASSMAAPNQPQHF. CDR3 in DNA: TGTGCCAGTAGTATGGCGGCCCCCAATCAGCCCCAGCATTTT.

For the CDR3, the DNA is TGTGCCAGCAGCTTCGGACTAGCTCGTCAAGAGACCCAGTACTTC. It encodes CASSFGLARQETQYF. The chain carries TRBV11-3 and TRBJ2-5; 8 bases are shared with TRBD2. The length of the CDR3 is 15 residues. Germline assignment: CDR1 SGHNT and CDR2 YENEEA. The J segment lost 2 bases and the V segment lost 3 bases, leaving 5 bases of the junction unmatched.

This clone showed up just a few times. The chain uses TRBV4-1 and TRBJ2-5, with 11 bases aligning to TRBD2. The CDR3 is 16 amino acids. CDR1 is MGHRA and CDR2 is YSYEKL in the germline V gene. The J segment lost 2 bases and the V segment lost 0 bases, leaving 2 bases of the junction unmatched. The CDR3, as DNA: TGCGCCAGCAGCCAAGAGGGACTAGCGGCACAAGAGACCCAGTACTTC. It encodes CASSQEGLAAQETQYF.

This clone ranks as large (0.1 to 1%). V is TRBV4-1 and J is TRBJ2-5, with D perhaps TRBD1 or TRBD2 (6 bases each). The CDR3 is 15 amino acids. V was clipped by 5 bases and J by 1 base, with 14 bases between them. Germline values: CDR1 MGHRA, CDR2 YSYEKL. CDR3 in DNA: TGCGCCAGCAGCATTCAAGGGGGGACCCAAGAGACCCAGTACTTC. Encoded protein: CASSIQGGTQETQYF.

V usage is TRBV5-1 and J usage is TRBJ1-1, with 7 bases that match TRBD1. The CDR3 is 16 amino acids. V dropped 4 bases and J dropped 1; count of bases not matched to a gene: 10. Germline CDR1 is SGHRS and CDR2 is YFSETQ. CDR3 in amino acids: CASSPKGAGANTEAFF. The CDR3 coding sequence is TGCGCCAGCAGCCCCAAGGGGGCCGGGGCGAACACTGAAGCTTTCTTT.

V is TRBV13 and J is TRBJ2-2; 8 bases are shared with TRBD2. Germline CDR1 and CDR2: PRHDT and FYEKMQ (reference sequence). This CDR3 region has 15 residues. V lost 5 bases to trimming and J lost 5 bases; unmatched junction nucleotides: 7. The CDR3 nucleotides read TGTGCCAGCAGCCCCGGACTAGCAGGGACCGGGGAGCTGTTTTTT. Its translation is CASSPGLAGTGELFF.

The DNA for the CDR3 is TGTGCCAGCAGCTCGGACAGACTTGAAGCTTTCTTT. This gives the protein CASSSDRLEAFF. This rearrangement joins TRBV7-9 to TRBJ1-1, with D possibly matching TRBD1 (6 bases). The germline gives CDR1 SEHNR, CDR2 FQNEAQ (reference sequence). Trimming left V 4 bases short and J 7 bases short, with 10 bases between. The CDR3 extends over 12 amino acids.

This sequence joins TRBV6-4 and TRBJ2-1; TRBD2 matches at 7 bases. This CDR3 contains 15 residues. CDR1 is MRHNA, CDR2 SNTAGT, per germline. After removal of 6 bases from V and 8 bases from J, the junction contained 13 bases not matched to a gene. The DNA of the CDR3 is TGTGCCAGCAGCCTTACTAGCGAGCCAGGCGATGAGCAGTTCTTC. It translates to CASSLTSEPGDEQFF.

This clone was recorded only once. The J gene is TRBJ2-1, the V gene TRBV9, with TRBD1 matching over 11 bases. CDR3 length equals 14 residues. Germline loops: CDR1 SGDLS, CDR2 YYNGEE. Losses at the gene ends were 4 bases for V and 7 bases for J; bases not matched to a gene: 4. The CDR3 spells CASSLGTGGNEQFF. The CDR3 DNA reads as TGTGCCAGCAGCCTCGGGACAGGGGGGAATGAGCAGTTCTTC.

J is TRBJ2-2 and V is TRBV11-2; 7 nucleotides match TRBD1. V was pared by 0 bases and J by 6 bases, with 1 base of the junction left unmatched. Germline assignment: CDR1 SGHAT and CDR2 FQNNGV. The CDR3 has 14 amino acids. CDR3 amino acids: CASSLEQGAGELFF. The CDR3 DNA reads TGTGCCAGCAGCTTAGAGCAGGGGGCCGGGGAGCTGTTTTTT.

This chain uses TRBV27 with TRBJ2-3; TRBD2 aligns across 12 bases. This CDR3 is built from 17 residues. Trimming took 2 bases from V and 3 from J; bases not matched to a gene: 6. Germline assignment: CDR1 MNHEY and CDR2 SMNVEV (reference sequence). As DNA, the CDR3 is TGTGCCAGCAGTTTAACCTTTCTAGCGGGGGGGACAGATACGCAGTATTTT. This translates into CASSLTFLAGGTDTQYF.

The chain carries TRBV15 and TRBJ2-1, with TRBD2 identical over 7 bases. J lost 9 bases, V lost 0 bases, and 8 bases had no gene match. The CDR3 length is 15 residues. Looked up from germline, CDR1 is LNHNV and CDR2 is YYDKDF (reference sequence). CDR3 loop: CATSRDAREGSEQFF. DNA of the CDR3: TGTGCCACCAGCAGAGATGCGAGGGAGGGAAGTGAGCAGTTCTTC.

This rearrangement joins TRBV2 to TRBJ1-2; D is possibly TRBD1 (5 bases). CDR1 and CDR2 (germline): SNHLY, FYNNEI. Trimming pared 4 bases from V and 2 bases from J, leaving 14 bases between. The length of the CDR3 is 15 residues. The DNA for the CDR3 is TGTGCCAGCAGTGCGTTGGACACCTCCAACTATGGCTACACCTTC. It specifies CASSALDTSNYGYTF.

The rearrangement joins TRBV19 to TRBJ2-7; 10 nucleotides line up with TRBD1. There are 14 residues in the CDR3. The J segment lost 5 bases and the V segment lost 6 bases, leaving 7 bases of the junction unmatched. CDR1 and CDR2 from the germline V gene are LNHDA and SQIVND (reference sequence). DNA of the CDR3: TGTGCCAGTAGCCTCGGGACAGGGGTCCACGAGCAGTACTTC. Its translation: CASSLGTGVHEQYF.

The chain employs TRBV27 and TRBJ1-6; 8 bases fit TRBD1. The CDR3 covers 15 residues. The V gene's germline CDR1 is MNHEY and CDR2 SMNVEV (reference sequence). V lost 2 bases to trimming and J lost 9 bases; unmatched junction nucleotides: 6. CDR3 sequence reads: CASSLAQGAGSPLHF. The CDR3 region has the DNA TGTGCCAGCAGTTTAGCCCAGGGGGCTGGTTCACCCCTCCACTTT.

This chain uses TRBV7-9 with TRBJ2-5; the D is unclear. The J call is in doubt because the DNA end fits TRBJ2-7 better. CDR1 is SEHNR and CDR2 is FQNEAQ in the germline V gene (reference sequence). This CDR3 contains 14 residues. The CDR3 loop reads CASTDPRSFYEQYF. For the CDR3, the DNA is TGTGCCAGCACCGACCCTCGGAGTTTCTACGAGCAGTACTTC.

The chain joins TRBV27 to TRBJ2-1; D gene uncertain. Trimming pared 2 bases from V and 6 bases from J, leaving 5 bases between. Germline assignment: CDR1 MNHEY and CDR2 SMNVEV (reference sequence). The CDR3 totals 12 residues. CDR3 in amino acids: CASSLIGNEQFF. The CDR3, as DNA: TGTGCCAGCAGTTTAATAGGCAATGAGCAGTTCTTC.

The chain has TRBV5-6 and TRBJ2-3; 8 bases align to TRBD2. CDR1 is SGHDT, CDR2 YYEEEE, per germline. V was pared by 3 bases and J by 5 bases, with 17 bases of the junction left unmatched. CDR3 length: 18 amino acids. CDR3 bases: TGTGCCAGCAGCTCTTCCTACCTTAGCGGGGAGCCCTTAGATACGCAGTATTTT. It codes for CASSSSYLSGEPLDTQYF.

The chain combines TRBV5-3 with TRBJ2-4, with D possibly TRBD1 on 5 matching bases. TRBV5-3 is an open reading frame, and its role is uncertain. This CDR3 has 15 residues. Between the trimmed V and J ends, which lost 1 base and 5 bases, there was a span of 13 bases. The CDR3 DNA is TGTGCCAGAAGCTTGTTCTGGGGCTGGGAAAACATTCAGTACTTC. Translation: CARSLFWGWENIQYF.

This clone was seen only once. V usage is TRBV5-1 and J usage is TRBJ2-1, with 9 bases that match TRBD2. Germline V gives CDR1 SGHRS, CDR2 YFSETQ. Unmatched junction bases numbered 5, after V lost 5 bases and J lost 8 bases. This CDR3 contains 13 residues. The CDR3 DNA follows: TGCGCCAGCAGTAGCGGGGGTTCGGATGAGCAGTTCTTC. Amino acids: CASSSGGSDEQFF.

The CDR3 coding sequence is TGTGCCAGCAGTTTAGGTAGCAATCAGCCCCAGCATTTT. This encodes CASSLGSNQPQHF. This chain links TRBV27 with TRBJ1-5; D not certain. In germline, CDR1 is MNHEY, CDR2 SMNVEV (reference sequence). CDR3 size: 13 residues. The V end lost 2 bases, the J end lost 0 bases, and 2 bases lay between the germline ends.

This clone was counted between two and nine times. This chain links TRBV6-5 with TRBJ2-1; 7 positions agree with TRBD2. Per the germline V gene, CDR1 is MNHEY and CDR2 is SVGAGI. There are 16 residues in the CDR3. Trimming at V came to 2 bases and at J to 0 bases, leaving 4 bases not matched to a gene. The CDR3 nucleotides read TGTGCCAGCAGTTACGGGCTAGCGGACTCCTACAATGAGCAGTTCTTC. Amino acids: CASSYGLADSYNEQFF.

This chain joins TRBV5-5 and TRBJ2-3, with 11 bases matching TRBD2. This CDR3 contains 18 residues. Germline CDR1 reads SGHKS; CDR2 reads YYEKEE (reference sequence). The V and J ends lost 4 bases and 0 bases, in that order; junction bases with no gene match: 10. CDR3 sequence reads: CASSKSSGGQFSTDTQYF. The DNA for the CDR3 is TGTGCCAGCAGCAAATCTAGCGGGGGGCAATTTAGCACAGATACGCAGTATTTT.

This chain connects TRBV28 to TRBJ2-5; 15 bases map to TRBD2. The CDR3 is 15 residues long. V was pared by 6 bases and J by 6 bases, with 5 bases of the junction left unmatched. The germline CDR1 and CDR2 sequences are MDHEN and SYDVKM. The chain's CDR3 is CASRSGLAGGQTQYF. The CDR3 DNA sequence: TGTGCCAGCAGGTCGGGACTAGCGGGAGGCCAGACCCAGTACTTC.

This chain links TRBV11-3 with TRBJ2-1; TRBD2 matches 7 bases. The CDR3 is 15 residues long. J was trimmed by 3 bases and V by 5 bases; bases with no gene match: 7. Germline CDR1 and CDR2: SGHNT and YENEEA. Here the CDR3 reads CASSRDAGVYNEQFF. In DNA form, the CDR3 reads TGTGCCAGCAGCCGAGACGCGGGAGTCTACAATGAGCAGTTCTTC.

The CDR3: CASRGAGDTEAFF. CDR3 DNA sequence: TGTGCCAGCAGGGGGGCCGGGGACACTGAAGCTTTCTTT. The chain has TRBV6-5 and TRBJ1-1; a weak D match, TRBD1 (6 bases). V was clipped by 6 bases and J by 3 bases, with 11 bases between them. The CDR3 has 13 residues. Germline CDR1 and CDR2: MNHEY and SVGAGI.

The rearrangement links TRBV4-2 to TRBJ2-7; maybe TRBD2 (6 bases). The CDR3 consists of 16 residues. Trimming left V 0 bases short and J 7 bases short, with 19 bases between. Per germline, CDR1 LGHNA and CDR2 YNFKEQ. The DNA of the CDR3 is TGTGCCAGCAGCCAAGATCGGACGGCAGCGGGCGCGGAGCAGTACTTC. The encoded protein is CASSQDRTAAGAEQYF.

The chain recombines TRBV5-1 with TRBJ2-5, with TRBD2 identical over 7 bases. Germline V lookup: CDR1 SGHRS, CDR2 YFSETQ. This CDR3 is built from 13 residues. After removal of 4 bases from V and 4 bases from J, the junction contained 4 bases not matched to a gene. The CDR3 reads CASSRERGETQYF. CDR3 nucleotides: TGCGCCAGCAGCCGGGAGCGGGGAGAGACCCAGTACTTC.

J is TRBJ1-2 and V is TRBV18; D call uncertain. V lost 3 bases and J 2 bases, leaving 13 bases between the germline ends. CDR3 length: 15 amino acids. From germline, CDR1 is KGHSH and CDR2 LQKENI. The CDR3 sequence is CASSPSGSVNYGYTF. DNA of the CDR3: TGTGCCAGCTCACCTTCCGGGTCGGTAAACTATGGCTACACCTTC.

The chain recombines TRBV6-1 with TRBJ2-7; the D call may be TRBD1 or TRBD2 (6 bases each). CDR3 size: 14 residues. The germline V gene has CDR1 MNHNS and CDR2 SASEGT. Between the trimmed V and J ends, which lost 5 bases and 7 bases, there was a span of 18 bases. The CDR3 DNA sequence: TGTGCCAGCAGTTTTGGACAGACGGAGGGGGAGCAGTACTTC. This encodes CASSFGQTEGEQYF.